This TCR beta chain derives from a study of blood T cells in healthy people across ages. The second PCR ran about 6 to 11 cycles with a sample-barcoded 5' primer and J-beta primers. TCRdb called the 5' RACE reads again in MiXCR, with one record for every CDR3 protein. The sample contains 1,300,000 or so distinct CDR3 sequences, around 59% of which appear only once. The sample comprised blood. The clonotype was recovered from a man between 18 and 35 years old in good health.

This CDR3 is CASKGGTLPSEQYF. Written as DNA, the CDR3 is TGTGCCTCCAAAGGGGGAACGTTGCCCAGCGAGCAGTACTTC. The chain joins TRBV25-1 to TRBJ2-1; possibly TRBD1 for D (6 bases). The closer fit of TRBJ2-7 to the DNA end suggests the J call may be wrong. This CDR3 has 14 amino acids. Germline V gene data show CDR1 as MGHDK and CDR2 as SYGVNS.